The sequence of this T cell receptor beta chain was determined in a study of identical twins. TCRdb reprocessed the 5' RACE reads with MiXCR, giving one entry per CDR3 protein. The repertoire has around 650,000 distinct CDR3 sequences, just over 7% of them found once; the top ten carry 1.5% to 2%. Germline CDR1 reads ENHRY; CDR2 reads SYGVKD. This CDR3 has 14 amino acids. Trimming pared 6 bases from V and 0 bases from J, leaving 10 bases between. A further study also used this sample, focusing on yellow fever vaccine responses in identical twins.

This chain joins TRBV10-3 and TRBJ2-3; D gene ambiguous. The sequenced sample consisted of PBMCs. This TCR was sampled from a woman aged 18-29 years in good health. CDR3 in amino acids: CAIRARNSTDTQYF. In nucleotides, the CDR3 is TGTGCCATCAGGGCTAGAAATAGCACAGATACGCAGTATTTT.